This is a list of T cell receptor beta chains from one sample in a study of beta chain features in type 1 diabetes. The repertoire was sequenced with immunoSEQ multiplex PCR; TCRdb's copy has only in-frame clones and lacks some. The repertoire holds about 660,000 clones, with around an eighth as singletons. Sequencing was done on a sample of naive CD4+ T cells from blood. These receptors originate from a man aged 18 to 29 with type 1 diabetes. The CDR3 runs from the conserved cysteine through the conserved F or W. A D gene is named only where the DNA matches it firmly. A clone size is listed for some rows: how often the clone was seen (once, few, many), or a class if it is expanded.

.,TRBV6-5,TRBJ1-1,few,CASSRGYMNTEAFF,TGTGCCAGCAGCCGGGGTTACATGAACACTGAAGCTTTCTTT
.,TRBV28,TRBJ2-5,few,CASTVDRKEPIKKTQYF,TGTGCCAGCACCGTCGACAGGAAAGAACCCATCAAAAAGACCCAGTACTTC
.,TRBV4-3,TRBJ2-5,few,CASSQDPADAGTQYF,TGCGCCAGCAGCCAAGATCCGGCGGACGCAGGGACCCAGTACTTC
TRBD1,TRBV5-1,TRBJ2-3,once,CASSLQGANADTQYF,TGCGCCAGCAGCTTGCAGGGGGCGAACGCAGATACGCAGTATTTT
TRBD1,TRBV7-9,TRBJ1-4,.,CASSITGAASEKLFF,TGTGCCAGCAGCATCACAGGGGCAGCGAGTGAAAAACTGTTTTTT
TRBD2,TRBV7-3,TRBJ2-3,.,CASSLTAGGTDTQYF,TGTGCCAGCAGCTTAACTGCGGGGGGCACAGATACGCAGTATTTT
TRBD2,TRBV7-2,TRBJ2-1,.,CASSTQGLADYNEQFF,TGTGCCAGCAGCACGCAGGGACTAGCGGACTACAATGAGCAGTTCTTC
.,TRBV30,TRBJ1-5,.,CAWSAGEGQHF,TGTGCCTGGAGTGCCGGGGAGGGCCAGCATTTT
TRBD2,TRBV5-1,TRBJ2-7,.,CASSREALASYEQYF,TGCGCCAGCAGCCGGGAGGCACTAGCCAGCTACGAGCAGTACTTC
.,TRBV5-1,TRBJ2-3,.,CASSLGAGDLGDTQYF,TGCGCCAGCAGCCTGGGGGCGGGGGACCTTGGCGATACGCAGTATTTT
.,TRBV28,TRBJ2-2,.,CASSLRARELFF,TGTGCCAGCAGTCTCAGGGCCCGGGAGCTGTTTTTT
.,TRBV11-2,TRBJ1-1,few,CASTLIGSLNTEAFF,TGTGCCAGCACCTTAATCGGGTCCTTGAACACTGAAGCTTTCTTT
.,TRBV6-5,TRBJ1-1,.,CASSYSAGLNTEAFF,TGTGCCAGCAGTTACTCCGCTGGGTTGAACACTGAAGCTTTCTTT
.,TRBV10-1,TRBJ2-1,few,CATGQPSRGNEQFF,TGCGCCACCGGACAGCCCTCGCGGGGCAATGAGCAGTTCTTC
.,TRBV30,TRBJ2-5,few,CASGAIGTQYF,TGTGCTTCTGGGGCAATCGGGACCCAGTACTTC
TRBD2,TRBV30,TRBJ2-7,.,CAWKRAGAWYEQYF,TGTGCCTGGAAGAGAGCGGGAGCTTGGTACGAGCAGTACTTC
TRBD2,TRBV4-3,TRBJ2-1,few,CADRLAGAYSSYNEQFF,TGCGCCGACCGACTAGCGGGGGCCTATAGCTCCTACAATGAGCAGTTCTTC
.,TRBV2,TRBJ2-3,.,CAKGGHAMTDTQYF,TGTGCCAAGGGGGGGCACGCGATGACAGATACGCAGTATTTT
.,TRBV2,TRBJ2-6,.,CASSGDAASGANVLTF,TGTGCCAGCAGTGGGGACGCCGCCTCTGGGGCCAACGTCCTGACTTTC
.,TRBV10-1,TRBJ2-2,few,CASSESTPNTGELFF,TGCGCCAGCAGTGAGTCAACCCCGAACACCGGGGAGCTGTTTTTT
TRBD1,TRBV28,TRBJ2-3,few,CASSSAGQGSTDTQYF,TGTGCCAGCAGTTCAGCGGGACAGGGAAGCACAGATACGCAGTATTTT
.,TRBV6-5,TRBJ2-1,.,CASRSLEHEQFF,TGTGCCAGCAGGTCCTTAGAGCATGAGCAGTTCTTC
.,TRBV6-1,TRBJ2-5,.,CASSEDPGTKETQYF,TGTGCCAGCAGTGAAGACCCGGGAACGAAAGAGACCCAGTACTTC
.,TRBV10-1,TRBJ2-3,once,CASSEIRLASTDTQYF,TGCGCCAGCAGTGAGATCCGCCTAGCGAGCACAGATACGCAGTATTTT
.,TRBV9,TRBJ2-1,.,CASSPGTHAYSEQFF,TGTGCCAGCAGCCCGGGGACTCACGCTTACAGTGAGCAGTTCTTC
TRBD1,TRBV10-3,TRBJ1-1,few,CAISESTGVEAFF,TGTGCCATCAGTGAGTCGACAGGGGTGGAAGCTTTCTTT
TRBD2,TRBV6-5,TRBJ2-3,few,CASNPSGPSTDTQYF,TGTGCCAGCAACCCTAGCGGGCCTAGCACAGATACGCAGTATTTT
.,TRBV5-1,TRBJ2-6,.,CASSPGVSGANVLTF,TGCGCCAGCAGCCCCGGGGTCTCTGGGGCCAACGTCCTGACTTTC
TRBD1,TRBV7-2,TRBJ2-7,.,CASSSQGGAYEQYF,TGTGCCAGCAGCTCCCAAGGGGGCGCCTACGAGCAGTACTTC
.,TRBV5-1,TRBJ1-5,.,CASSPEGGPQPQHF,TGCGCCAGCAGCCCGGAGGGGGGCCCCCAGCCCCAGCATTTT
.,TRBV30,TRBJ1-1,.,CAWSVRVRDTEAFF,TGTGCCTGGAGTGTACGTGTCAGGGACACTGAAGCTTTCTTT
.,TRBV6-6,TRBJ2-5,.,CASSPNLYETQYF,TGTGCCAGCAGCCCGAATCTCTATGAGACCCAGTACTTC
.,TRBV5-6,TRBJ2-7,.,CASSLGQAHYEQYF,TGTGCCAGCAGCTTGGGACAGGCCCACTACGAGCAGTACTTC
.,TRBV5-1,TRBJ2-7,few,CASSLESISTEQYF,TGCGCCAGCAGCTTGGAGTCAATTTCTACCGAGCAGTACTTC
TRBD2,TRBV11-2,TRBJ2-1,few,CASSLDPSGRLAYNEQFF,TGTGCCAGCAGCTTAGATCCTAGCGGGAGGTTGGCCTACAATGAGCAGTTCTTC
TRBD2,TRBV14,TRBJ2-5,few,CASSLAGVGETQYF,TGTGCCAGCAGCCTAGCGGGAGTTGGCGAGACCCAGTACTTC
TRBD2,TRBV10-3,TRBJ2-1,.,CATALAGPHNEQFF,TGTGCCACCGCACTAGCGGGCCCTCACAATGAGCAGTTCTTC
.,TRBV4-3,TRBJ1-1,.,CASSLGGAAEAFF,TGCGCCAGCAGTTTGGGTGGAGCCGCTGAAGCTTTCTTT
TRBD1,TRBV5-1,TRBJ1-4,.,CASQGTGSEKLFF,TGCGCCAGCCAGGGGACAGGGTCTGAAAAACTGTTTTTT
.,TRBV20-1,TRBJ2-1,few,CSGTANEQFF,TGCAGTGGGACGGCGAATGAGCAGTTCTTC
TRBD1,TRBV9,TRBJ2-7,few,CASSATNRGPYEQYF,TGTGCCAGCAGCGCAACAAACAGGGGGCCCTACGAGCAGTACTTC
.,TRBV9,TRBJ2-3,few,CASSVSAGSTDTQYF,TGTGCCAGCAGCGTATCGGCGGGATCCACAGATACGCAGTATTTT
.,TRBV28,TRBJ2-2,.,CASSLGTWAVGELFF,TGTGCCAGCAGTTTGGGGACATGGGCGGTCGGGGAGCTGTTTTTT
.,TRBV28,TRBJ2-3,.,CASTGVDTQYF,TGTGCCAGCACCGGGGTGGATACGCAGTATTTT
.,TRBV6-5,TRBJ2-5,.,CASRNPGTYSGTQYF,TGTGCCAGCAGAAATCCCGGGACATACTCGGGGACCCAGTACTTC
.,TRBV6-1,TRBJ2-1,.,CASSEAPGLSEQFF,TGTGCCAGCAGTGAAGCGCCGGGGCTCAGTGAGCAGTTCTTC
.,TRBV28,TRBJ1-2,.,CAHNSGVRRLANYGYTF,TGTGCCCATAATAGTGGCGTTCGCCGATTAGCTAACTATGGCTACACCTTC
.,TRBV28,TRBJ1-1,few,CASRSNTEAFF,TGTGCCAGCCGTAGTAACACTGAAGCTTTCTTT
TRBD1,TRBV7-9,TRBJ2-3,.,CASSSDRGEDTQYF,TGTGCCAGCAGCTCGGACAGGGGGGAAGATACGCAGTATTTT
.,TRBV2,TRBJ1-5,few,CASKRDNNQPQHF,TGTGCCAGCAAGAGGGACAACAATCAGCCCCAGCATTTT
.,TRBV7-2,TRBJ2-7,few,CASSLVGQAYEQYF,TGTGCCAGCAGCTTAGTTGGGCAGGCCTACGAGCAGTACTTC
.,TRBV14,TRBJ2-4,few,CASSPRGPGNIQYF,TGTGCCAGCAGCCCCCGGGGGCCCGGAAACATTCAGTACTTC
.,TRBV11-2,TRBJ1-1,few,CASSLAQYTEAFF,TGTGCCAGCAGCTTAGCTCAGTACACTGAAGCTTTCTTT